This record looks at one TCR beta chain sequence and its context. This sample was taken from a study of blood T cell repertoires in COVID-19. CDR1 and CDR2 (germline): KGHSH, LQKENI. The CDR3 runs 15 residues. Germline trimming cut 3 bases from V and 2 bases from J; bases unmatched to any gene: 3. Profiled with immunoSEQ multiplex PCR; TCRdb holds only in-frame clones, not every one. Of 190,000 or so clones listed, about four fifths were seen once; the top ten hold 7.5%. This TCR was sampled from a man aged 40-49 years who had recovered from COVID-19. Sequencing was done on a sample of PBMCs or T cells enriched from blood (not recorded which). J is TRBJ2-1 and V is TRBV18, with 8 nucleotides matching TRBD2. CDR3 sequence: CASSPDSGTYNEQFF. CDR3 sequence (DNA): TGTGCCAGCTCACCCGATAGCGGGACCTACAATGAGCAGTTCTTC.